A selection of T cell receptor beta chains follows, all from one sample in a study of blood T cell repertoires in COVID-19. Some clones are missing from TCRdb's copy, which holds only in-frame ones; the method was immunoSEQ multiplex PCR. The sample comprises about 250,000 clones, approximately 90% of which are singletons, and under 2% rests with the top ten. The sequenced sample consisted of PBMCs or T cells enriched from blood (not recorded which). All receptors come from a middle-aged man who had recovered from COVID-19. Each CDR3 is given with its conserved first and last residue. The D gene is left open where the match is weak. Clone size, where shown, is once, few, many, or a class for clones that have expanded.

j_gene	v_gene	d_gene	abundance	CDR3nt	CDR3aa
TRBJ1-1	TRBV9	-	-	TGTGCCAGCAGCGCCTCTACAGGGACGGACACTGAAGCTTTCTTT	CASSASTGTDTEAFF
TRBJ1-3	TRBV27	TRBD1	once	TGTGCCAGCACCCCTACCGCCGGGACAGGATATCCATTCTCTGGAAACACCATATATTTT	CASTPTAGTGYPFSGNTIYF
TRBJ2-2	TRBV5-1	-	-	TGCGCCAGCAGCTTGCTGAACACCGGGGAGCTGTTTTTT	CASSLLNTGELFF
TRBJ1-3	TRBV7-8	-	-	TGTGCCAGCAGCTTAGTAGAGGGCAGAGGGGGAAACACCATATATTTT	CASSLVEGRGGNTIYF
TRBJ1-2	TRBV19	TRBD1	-	TGTGCCAGTAGTACGGGACAGGCTAGTTTGGGCTACACCTTC	CASSTGQASLGYTF
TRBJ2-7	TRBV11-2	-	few	TGTGCCAGCAGCTTCGTTTCCGGGACATTCTACGAGCAGTACTTC	CASSFVSGTFYEQYF
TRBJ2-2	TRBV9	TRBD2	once	TGTGCCAGCAGCGCCGGGGGAGGGCAAACCGGGGAGCTGTTTTTT	CASSAGGGQTGELFF
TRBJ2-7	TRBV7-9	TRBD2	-	TGTGCCAGCAGCTTGGTAGCGGGACCTCAAAACGAGCAGTACTTC	CASSLVAGPQNEQYF
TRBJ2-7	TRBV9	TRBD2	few	TGTGCCAGCAGCCCACCGCTAGCGGGAGATGGCGAGCAGTACTTC	CASSPPLAGDGEQYF
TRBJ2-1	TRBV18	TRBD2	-	TGTGCCAGCTCACCAAGTGGGACTAGCTACAATGAGCAGTTCTTC	CASSPSGTSYNEQFF
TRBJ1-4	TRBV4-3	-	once	TGCGCCAGCAGCCAAGAGGTCCGGACAGCAAATGAAAAACTGTTTTTT	CASSQEVRTANEKLFF
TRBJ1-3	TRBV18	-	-	TGTGCCAGCTCCCCTAATGAAGACACCATATATTTT	CASSPNEDTIYF
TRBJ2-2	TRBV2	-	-	TGTGCCAGCATTTCGGACTACTACAACACCGGGGAGCTGTTTTTT	CASISDYYNTGELFF
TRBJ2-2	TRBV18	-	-	TGTGCCAGCTCCCCGCTTGCGAGACAGAACACCGGGGAGCTGTTTTTT	CASSPLARQNTGELFF
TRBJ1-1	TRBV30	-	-	TGTGCCTGGAGAAGAGGCGGTACTGAAGCTTTCTTT	CAWRRGGTEAFF
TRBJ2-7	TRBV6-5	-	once	TGTGCCAGCAGTTACGATTCCAGGGGCTACGAGCAGTACTTC	CASSYDSRGYEQYF
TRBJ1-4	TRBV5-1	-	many	TGCGCCAGCAGCTTGATCGGAGGGGCGGGTGAAAAACTGTTTTTT	CASSLIGGAGEKLFF
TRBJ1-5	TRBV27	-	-	TGTGCCAGCAGTTTAAACAGGTTTAATCAGCCCCAGCATTTT	CASSLNRFNQPQHF
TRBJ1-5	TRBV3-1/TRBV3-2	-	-	TGTGCCAGCAGCCAAGTTAGAGGCCAGCCCCAGCATTTT	CASSQVRGQPQHF
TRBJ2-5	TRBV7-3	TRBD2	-	TGTGCCAGCAGCTTGGGACTAGCGGGGGGAGAGACCCAGTACTTC	CASSLGLAGGETQYF
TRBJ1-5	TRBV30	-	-	TGTGCCTGGAGTTTAGACAGTGATCAGCCCCAGCATTTT	CAWSLDSDQPQHF
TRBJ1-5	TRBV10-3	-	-	TGTGCCATCAAGGCGGCAGGGGACCCTCCTGGTCAGCCCCAGCATTTT	CAIKAAGDPPGQPQHF
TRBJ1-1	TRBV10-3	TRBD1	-	TGTGCCATCAGTGTGACAGGGACTGAAGCTTTCTTT	CAISVTGTEAFF
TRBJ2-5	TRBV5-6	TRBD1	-	TGTGCCAGCAACCGACAGGGGGGGGAGACCCAGTACTTC	CASNRQGGETQYF
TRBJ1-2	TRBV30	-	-	TGTGCCTGGAGTGTCGGTCTAGGCTACACCTTC	CAWSVGLGYTF